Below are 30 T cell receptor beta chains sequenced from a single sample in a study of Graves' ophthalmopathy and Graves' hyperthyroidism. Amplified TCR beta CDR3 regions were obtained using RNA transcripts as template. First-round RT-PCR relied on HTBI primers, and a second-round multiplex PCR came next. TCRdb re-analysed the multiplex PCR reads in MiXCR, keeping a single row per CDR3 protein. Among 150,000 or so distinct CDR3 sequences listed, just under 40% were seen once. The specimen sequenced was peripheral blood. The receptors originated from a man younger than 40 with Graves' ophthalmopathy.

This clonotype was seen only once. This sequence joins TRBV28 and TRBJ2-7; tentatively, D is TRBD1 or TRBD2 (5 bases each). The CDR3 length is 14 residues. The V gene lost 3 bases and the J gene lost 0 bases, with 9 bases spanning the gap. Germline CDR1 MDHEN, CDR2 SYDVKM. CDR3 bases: TGTGCCAGCAGTTTTGAGGGGCCCTCCTACGAGCAGTACTTC. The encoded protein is CASSFEGPSYEQYF.

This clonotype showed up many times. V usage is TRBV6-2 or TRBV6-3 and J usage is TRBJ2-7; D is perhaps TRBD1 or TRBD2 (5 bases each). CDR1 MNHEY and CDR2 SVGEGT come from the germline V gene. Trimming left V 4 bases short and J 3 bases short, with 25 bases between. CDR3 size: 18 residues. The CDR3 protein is CASSSTGTTHRSFYEQYF. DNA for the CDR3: TGTGCCAGCAGTTCCACCGGGACCACACACCGCTCATTCTACGAGCAGTACTTC.

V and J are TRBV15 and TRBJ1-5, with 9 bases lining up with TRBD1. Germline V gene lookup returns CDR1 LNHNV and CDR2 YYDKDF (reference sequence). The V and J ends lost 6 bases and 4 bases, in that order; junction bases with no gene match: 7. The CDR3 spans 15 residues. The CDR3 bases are TGTGCCACCAGTATGGGACAGGGAAGGAATCAGCCCCAGCATTTT. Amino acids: CATSMGQGRNQPQHF.

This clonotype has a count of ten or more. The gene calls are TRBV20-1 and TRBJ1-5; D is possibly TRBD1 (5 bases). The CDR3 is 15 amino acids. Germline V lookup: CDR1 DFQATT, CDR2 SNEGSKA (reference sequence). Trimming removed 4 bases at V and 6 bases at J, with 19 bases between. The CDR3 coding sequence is TGCAGTGCTACCCAAGCGGCAGAGGGGTTTCAGCCCCAGCATTTT. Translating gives CSATQAAEGFQPQHF.

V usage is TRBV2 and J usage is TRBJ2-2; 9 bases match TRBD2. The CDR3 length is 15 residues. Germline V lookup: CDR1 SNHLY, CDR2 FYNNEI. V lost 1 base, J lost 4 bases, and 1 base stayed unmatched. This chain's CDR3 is CASSEDSGGTGELFF. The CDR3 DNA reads TGTGCCAGCAGTGAAGATAGCGGGGGCACCGGGGAGCTGTTTTTT.

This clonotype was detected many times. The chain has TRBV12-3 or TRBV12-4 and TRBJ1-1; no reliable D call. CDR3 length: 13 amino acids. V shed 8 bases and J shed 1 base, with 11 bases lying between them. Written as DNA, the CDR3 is TGTGCCAGCCTCGCCCGGCGGAACACTGAAGCTTTCTTT. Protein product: CASLARRNTEAFF.

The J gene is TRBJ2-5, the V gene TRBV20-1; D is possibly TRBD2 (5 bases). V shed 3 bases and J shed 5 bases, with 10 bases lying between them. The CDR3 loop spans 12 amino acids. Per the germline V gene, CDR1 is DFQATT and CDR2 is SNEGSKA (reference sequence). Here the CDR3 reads CSASLLGETQYF. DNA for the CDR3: TGCAGTGCTAGCTTACTAGGGGAGACCCAGTACTTC.

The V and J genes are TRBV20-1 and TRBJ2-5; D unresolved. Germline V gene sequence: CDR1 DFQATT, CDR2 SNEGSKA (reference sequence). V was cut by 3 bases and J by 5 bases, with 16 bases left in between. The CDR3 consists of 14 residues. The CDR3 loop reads CSASGYLGFETQYF. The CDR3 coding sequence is TGCAGTGCTAGCGGCTATCTAGGTTTCGAGACCCAGTACTTC.

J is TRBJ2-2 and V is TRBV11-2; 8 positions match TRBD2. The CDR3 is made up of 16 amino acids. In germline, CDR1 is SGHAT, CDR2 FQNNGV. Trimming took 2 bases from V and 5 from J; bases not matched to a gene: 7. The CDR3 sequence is CASSLRRGRPTGELFF. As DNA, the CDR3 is TGTGCCAGCAGCTTACGTCGCGGGAGGCCAACCGGGGAGCTGTTTTTT.

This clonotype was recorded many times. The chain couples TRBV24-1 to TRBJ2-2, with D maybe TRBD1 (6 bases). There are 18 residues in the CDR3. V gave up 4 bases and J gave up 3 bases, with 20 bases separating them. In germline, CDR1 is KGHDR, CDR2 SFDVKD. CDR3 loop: CATSDPGAPGQYTGELFF. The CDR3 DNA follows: TGTGCCACCAGTGACCCTGGGGCCCCTGGACAGTACACCGGGGAGCTGTTTTTT.

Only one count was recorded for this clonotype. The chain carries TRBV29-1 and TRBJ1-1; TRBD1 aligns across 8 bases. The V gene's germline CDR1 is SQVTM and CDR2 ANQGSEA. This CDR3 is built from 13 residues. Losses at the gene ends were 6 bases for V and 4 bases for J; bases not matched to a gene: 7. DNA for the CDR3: TGCAGCGTGCAGGACAGGGAGGGCACTGAAGCTTTCTTT. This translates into CSVQDREGTEAFF.

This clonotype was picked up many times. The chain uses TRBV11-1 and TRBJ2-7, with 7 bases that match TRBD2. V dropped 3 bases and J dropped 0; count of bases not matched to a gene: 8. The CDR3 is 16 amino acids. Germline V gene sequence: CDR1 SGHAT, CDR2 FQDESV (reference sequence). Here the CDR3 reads CASSFSFREASYEQYF. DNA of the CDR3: TGTGCCAGCAGCTTCAGTTTCCGGGAGGCCTCCTACGAGCAGTACTTC. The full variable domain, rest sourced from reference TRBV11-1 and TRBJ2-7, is EAEVAQSPRYKITEKSQAVAFWCDPISGHATLYWYRQILGQGPELLVQFQDESVVDDSQLPKDRFSAERLKGVDSTLKIQPAELGDSAMYLCASSFSFREASYEQYFGPGTRLTVT.

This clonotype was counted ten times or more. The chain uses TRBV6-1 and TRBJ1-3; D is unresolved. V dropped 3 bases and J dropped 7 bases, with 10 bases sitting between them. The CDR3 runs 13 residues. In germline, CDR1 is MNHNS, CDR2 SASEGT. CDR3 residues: CASSENLLNTIYF. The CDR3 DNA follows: TGTGCCAGCAGTGAGAATCTCTTGAACACCATATATTTT.

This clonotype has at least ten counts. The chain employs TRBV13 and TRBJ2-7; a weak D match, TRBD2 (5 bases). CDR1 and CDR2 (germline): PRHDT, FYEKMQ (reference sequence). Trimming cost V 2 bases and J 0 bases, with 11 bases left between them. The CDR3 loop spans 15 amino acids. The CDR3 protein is CASSLSPRDSYEQYF. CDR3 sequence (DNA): TGTGCCAGCAGCTTATCTCCCCGGGACTCCTACGAGCAGTACTTC.

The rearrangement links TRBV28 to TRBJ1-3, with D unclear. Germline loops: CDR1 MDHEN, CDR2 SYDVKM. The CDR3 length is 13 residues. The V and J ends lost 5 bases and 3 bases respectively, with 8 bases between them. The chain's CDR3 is CASSPGGGNTIYF. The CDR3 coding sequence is TGTGCCAGCAGTCCGGGTGGTGGAAACACCATATATTTT. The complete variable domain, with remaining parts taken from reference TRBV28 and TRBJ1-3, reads DVKVTQSSRYLVKRTGEKVFLECVQDMDHENMFWYRQDPGLGLRLIYFSYDVKMKEKGDIPEGYSVSREKKERFSLILESASTNQTSMYLCASSPGGGNTIYFGEGSWLTVV.

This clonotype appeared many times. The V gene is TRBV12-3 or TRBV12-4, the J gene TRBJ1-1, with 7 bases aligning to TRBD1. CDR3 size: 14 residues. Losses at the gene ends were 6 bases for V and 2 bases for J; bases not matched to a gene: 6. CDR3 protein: CASSLGQINTEAFF. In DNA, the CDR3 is TGTGCCAGCAGCCTGGGACAGATTAACACTGAAGCTTTCTTT.

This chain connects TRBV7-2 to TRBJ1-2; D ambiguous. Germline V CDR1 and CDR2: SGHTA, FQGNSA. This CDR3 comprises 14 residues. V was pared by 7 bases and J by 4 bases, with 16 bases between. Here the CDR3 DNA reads TGTGCCAGCAACTACATGGGTTTAGTCTATGGCTACACCTTC. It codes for CASNYMGLVYGYTF.

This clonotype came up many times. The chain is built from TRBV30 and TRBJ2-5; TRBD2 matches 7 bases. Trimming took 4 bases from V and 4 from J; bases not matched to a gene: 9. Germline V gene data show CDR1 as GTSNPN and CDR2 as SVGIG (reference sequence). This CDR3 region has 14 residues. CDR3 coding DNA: TGTGCCTGGAATTCGGGCGGGAGCAGAGAGACCCAGTACTTC. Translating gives CAWNSGGSRETQYF.

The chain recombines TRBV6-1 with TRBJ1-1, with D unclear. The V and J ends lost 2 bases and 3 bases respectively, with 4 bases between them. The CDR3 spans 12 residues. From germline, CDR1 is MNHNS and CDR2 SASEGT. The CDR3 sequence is CASSEMDTEAFF. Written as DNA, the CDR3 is TGTGCCAGCAGTGAAATGGACACTGAAGCTTTCTTT.

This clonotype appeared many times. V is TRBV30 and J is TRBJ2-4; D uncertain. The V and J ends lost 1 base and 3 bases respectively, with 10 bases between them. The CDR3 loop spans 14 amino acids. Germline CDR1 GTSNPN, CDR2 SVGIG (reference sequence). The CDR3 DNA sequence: TGTGCCTGGAGTGGGAGCGTCGTCAAAAACATTCAGTACTTC. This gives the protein CAWSGSVVKNIQYF.

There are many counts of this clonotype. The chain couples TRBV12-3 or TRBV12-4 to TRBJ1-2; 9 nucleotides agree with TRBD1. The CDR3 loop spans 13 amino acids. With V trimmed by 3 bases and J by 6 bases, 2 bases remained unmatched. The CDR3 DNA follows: TGTGCCAGCAGTTTGGGACAGGGCCATGGCTACACCTTC. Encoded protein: CASSLGQGHGYTF.

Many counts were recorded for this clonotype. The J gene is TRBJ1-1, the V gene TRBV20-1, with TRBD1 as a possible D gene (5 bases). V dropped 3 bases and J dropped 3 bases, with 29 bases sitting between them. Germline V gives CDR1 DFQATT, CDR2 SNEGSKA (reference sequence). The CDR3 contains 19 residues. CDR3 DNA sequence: TGCAGTGCTAGTAGTAGTGGTTGGGGGGTTCCCACATGGTACACTGAAGCTTTCTTT. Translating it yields CSASSSGWGVPTWYTEAFF.

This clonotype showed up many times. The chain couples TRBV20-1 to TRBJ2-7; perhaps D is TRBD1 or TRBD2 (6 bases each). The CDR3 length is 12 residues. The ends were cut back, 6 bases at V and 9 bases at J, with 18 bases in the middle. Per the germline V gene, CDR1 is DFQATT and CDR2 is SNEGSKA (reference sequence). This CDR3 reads CSAQPGGTAQYF. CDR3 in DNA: TGCAGTGCCCAACCCGGGGGCACGGCGCAGTACTTC.

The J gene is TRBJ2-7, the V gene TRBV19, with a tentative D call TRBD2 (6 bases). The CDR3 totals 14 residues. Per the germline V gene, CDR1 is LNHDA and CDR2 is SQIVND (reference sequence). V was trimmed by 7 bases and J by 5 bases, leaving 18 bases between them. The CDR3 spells CASTPGMPGDEQYF. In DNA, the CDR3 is TGTGCCAGTACTCCCGGCATGCCGGGGGACGAGCAGTACTTC.

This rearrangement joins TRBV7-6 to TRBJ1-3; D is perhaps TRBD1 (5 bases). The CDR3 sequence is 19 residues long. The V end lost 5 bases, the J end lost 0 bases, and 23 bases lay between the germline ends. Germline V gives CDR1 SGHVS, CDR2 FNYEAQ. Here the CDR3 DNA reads TGTGCCAGCAGCCTAAAGGGGCTACAGAGTTTCTTCTCTGGAAACACCATATATTTT. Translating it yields CASSLKGLQSFFSGNTIYF.

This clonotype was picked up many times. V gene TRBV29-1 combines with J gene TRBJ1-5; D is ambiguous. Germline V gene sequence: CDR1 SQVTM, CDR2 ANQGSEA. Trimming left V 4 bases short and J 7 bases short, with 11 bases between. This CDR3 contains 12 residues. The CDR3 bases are TGCAGCGTTGCCCCACCTGGGCAGCCCCAGCATTTT. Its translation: CSVAPPGQPQHF.

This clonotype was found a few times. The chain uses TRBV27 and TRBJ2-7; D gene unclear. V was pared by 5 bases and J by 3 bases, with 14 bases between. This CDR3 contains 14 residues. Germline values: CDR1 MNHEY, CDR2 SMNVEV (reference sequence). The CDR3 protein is CASSLRTANYEQYF. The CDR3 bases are TGTGCCAGCAGTCTCCGGACGGCAAACTACGAGCAGTACTTC.

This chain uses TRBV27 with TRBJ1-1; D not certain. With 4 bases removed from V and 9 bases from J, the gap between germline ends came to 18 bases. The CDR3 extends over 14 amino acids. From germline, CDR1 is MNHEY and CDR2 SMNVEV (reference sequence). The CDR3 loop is CASSSHRSTRQAFF. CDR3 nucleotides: TGTGCCAGCAGTTCGCACCGCTCGACCCGGCAAGCTTTCTTT.

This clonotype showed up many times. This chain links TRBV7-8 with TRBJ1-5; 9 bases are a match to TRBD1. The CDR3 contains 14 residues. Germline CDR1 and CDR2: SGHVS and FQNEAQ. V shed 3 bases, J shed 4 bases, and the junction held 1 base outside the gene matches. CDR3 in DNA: TGTGCCAGCAGCTTTGGGACAGGGAATCAGCCCCAGCATTTT. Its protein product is CASSFGTGNQPQHF.

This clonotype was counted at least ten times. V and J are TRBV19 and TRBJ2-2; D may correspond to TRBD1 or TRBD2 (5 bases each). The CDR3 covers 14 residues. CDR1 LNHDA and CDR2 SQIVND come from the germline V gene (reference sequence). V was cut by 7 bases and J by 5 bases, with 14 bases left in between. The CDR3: CASTRRGETGELFF. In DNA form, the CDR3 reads TGTGCCAGTACTAGACGAGGGGAAACCGGGGAGCTGTTTTTT.